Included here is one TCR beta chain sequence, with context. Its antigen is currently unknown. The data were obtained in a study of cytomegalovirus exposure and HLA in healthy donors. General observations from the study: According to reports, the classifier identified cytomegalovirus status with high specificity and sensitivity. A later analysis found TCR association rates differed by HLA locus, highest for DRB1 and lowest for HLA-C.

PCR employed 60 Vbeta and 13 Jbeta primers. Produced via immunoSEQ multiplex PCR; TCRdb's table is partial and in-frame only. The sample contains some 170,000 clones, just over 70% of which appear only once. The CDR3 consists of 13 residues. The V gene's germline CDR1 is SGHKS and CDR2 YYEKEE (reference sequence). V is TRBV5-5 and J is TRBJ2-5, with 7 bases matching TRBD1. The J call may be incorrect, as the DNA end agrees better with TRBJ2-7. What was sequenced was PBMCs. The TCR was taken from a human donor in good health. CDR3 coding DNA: TGTGCCAGCAGCGCACAGGGGATCTACGAGCAGTACTTC. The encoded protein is CASSAQGIYEQYF.